The 24 T cell receptor beta chains in this list originate from one sample, sequenced in a study of blood T cell repertoires in COVID-19. The protocol was immunoSEQ multiplex PCR, while the TCRdb copy is restricted to in-frame clones and leaves out a portion. The data hold approximately 200,000 clones, with roughly nine tenths observed a single time. Sequencing was carried out using peripheral blood. All receptors derive from a man aged 25 to 40 with acute or convalescent COVID-19.

This clone was seen a handful of times. V and J are TRBV25-1 and TRBJ1-6; a weak D match, TRBD1 (6 bases). The V end lost 1 base, the J end lost 9 bases, and 16 bases lay between the germline ends. The CDR3 sequence is 16 residues long. Germline V gives CDR1 MGHDK, CDR2 SYGVNS. CDR3 in amino acids: CASSELYTGSFSPLHF. In nucleotides, the CDR3 is TGTGCCAGCAGTGAATTGTATACAGGGAGTTTTTCACCCCTCCACTTT.

The chain employs TRBV30 and TRBJ2-7; 9 nucleotides line up with TRBD1. Per germline, CDR1 GTSNPN and CDR2 SVGIG (reference sequence). The CDR3 totals 18 residues. V shed 2 bases, J shed 5 bases, and the junction held 19 bases outside the gene matches. DNA of the CDR3: TGTGCCTGGAGTTCCCTCTCCAGCTACCGGACAGGGGAGAACGAGCAGTACTTC. It codes for CAWSSLSSYRTGENEQYF.

This chain connects TRBV5-1 to TRBJ1-2; D is uncertain. Germline V gene sequence: CDR1 SGHRS, CDR2 YFSETQ. Deletions cut 0 bases from V and 2 bases from J, with 8 bases between. The CDR3 spans 14 residues. In DNA, the CDR3 is TGCGCCAGCAGCTTGGGACACCTCAACTATGGCTACACCTTC. This codes for CASSLGHLNYGYTF.

This clone appeared once. The chain links TRBV5-6 to TRBJ1-4, with 8 bases aligning to TRBD1. CDR1 SGHDT and CDR2 YYEEEE come from the germline V gene. V was clipped by 3 bases and J by 5 bases; unmatched bases: 6. This CDR3 is 15 amino acids long. The CDR3 bases are TGTGCCAGCAGCTCGCAGGGGGCAGGGAATGAAAAACTGTTTTTT. The encoded protein is CASSSQGAGNEKLFF.

The J gene is TRBJ2-7, the V gene TRBV18; 10 nucleotides agree with TRBD1. CDR1 and CDR2 (germline): KGHSH, LQKENI. V lost 4 bases to trimming and J lost 5 bases; unmatched junction nucleotides: 5. The CDR3 is made up of 14 amino acids. Written as DNA, the CDR3 is TGTGCCAGCTCACGAGGGACAGGGGCCGACGAGCAGTACTTC. Residues: CASSRGTGADEQYF.

The chain is built from TRBV9 and TRBJ1-2, with D unresolved. CDR3 length: 19 amino acids. Germline V gene sequence: CDR1 SGDLS, CDR2 YYNGEE. Trimming removed 4 bases at V and 2 bases at J, with 27 bases between. CDR3 in amino acids: CASSSFVPPFGRINYGYTF. In DNA, the CDR3 is TGTGCCAGCAGCTCTTTCGTCCCCCCTTTTGGCAGAATAAACTATGGCTACACCTTC.

The V and J genes are TRBV9 and TRBJ1-2; 7 bases fit TRBD1. The CDR3 runs 13 residues. V shed 2 bases and J 7 bases; nucleotides not matched to a gene: 5. The V gene's germline CDR1 is SGDLS and CDR2 YYNGEE. For the CDR3, the DNA is TGTGCCAGCAGCGTTACAGGGGCCGGTGGCTACACCTTC. Translating gives CASSVTGAGGYTF.

The V and J genes are TRBV28 and TRBJ1-1; D ambiguous. The CDR3 is 19 amino acids. CDR1 and CDR2 from the germline V gene are MDHEN and SYDVKM. Deletions cut 5 bases from V and 0 bases from J, with 25 bases between. CDR3 region: CASSGEAQEGFGMNTEAFF. For the CDR3, the DNA is TGTGCCAGCAGTGGTGAGGCCCAAGAAGGTTTTGGTATGAACACTGAAGCTTTCTTT.

The table lists this clone with a count of one. This rearrangement joins TRBV28 to TRBJ2-5; perhaps TRBD2 as D (6 bases). CDR3 size: 13 residues. The germline V gene has CDR1 MDHEN and CDR2 SYDVKM. Trimming took off 5 bases at V and 2 bases at J, with 9 bases between the two ends. CDR3 protein: CASSVGTQETQYF. DNA for the CDR3: TGTGCCAGCAGTGTCGGGACTCAAGAGACCCAGTACTTC.

The V gene is TRBV6-4, the J gene TRBJ2-2; D not resolved. Germline V gene lookup returns CDR1 MRHNA and CDR2 SNTAGT. This CDR3 region has 14 residues. V was pared by 0 bases and J by 7 bases, with 9 bases between. The CDR3 is CASSDSMEHGELFF. CDR3 in DNA: TGTGCCAGCAGTGACTCGATGGAGCACGGGGAGCTGTTTTTT.

The chain employs TRBV7-8 and TRBJ2-6; tentative D call: TRBD1 (5 bases). V was trimmed by 4 bases and J by 2 bases, leaving 21 bases between them. CDR3 size: 19 residues. Germline-derived CDR1 and CDR2 are SGHVS and FQNEAQ. The CDR3 is CASSSWVGSGIAGANVLTF. CDR3 bases: TGTGCCAGCAGCTCCTGGGTAGGGTCAGGGATAGCTGGGGCCAACGTCCTGACTTTC. The full variable domain, rest sourced from reference TRBV7-8 and TRBJ2-6, is GAGVSQSPRYKVAKRGQDVALRCDPISGHVSLFWYQQALGQGPEFLTYFQNEAQLDKSGLPSDRFFAERPEGSVSTLKIQRTQQEDSAVYLCASSSWVGSGIAGANVLTFGAGSRLTVL.

This clone was counted only a few times. The chain combines TRBV27 with TRBJ1-1; D may be TRBD1 (5 bases). The CDR3 sequence is 16 residues long. Trimming pared 4 bases from V and 1 base from J, leaving 16 bases between. Germline lookup yields CDR1 MNHEY and CDR2 SMNVEV (reference sequence). In DNA form, the CDR3 reads TGTGCCAGCAGTTCCGACCTGGGGGGACGGAACACTGAAGCTTTCTTT. Protein: CASSSDLGGRNTEAFF.

The chain recombines TRBV12-3 or TRBV12-4 with TRBJ1-1; D is undetermined. CDR3 length equals 12 residues. V was shortened by 5 bases and J by 3 bases, with 7 bases between the two germline ends. In nucleotides, the CDR3 is TGTGCCAGCAGTAGGAGGGACACTGAAGCTTTCTTT. Amino acids: CASSRRDTEAFF.

The rearrangement links TRBV20-1 to TRBJ2-1; 7 bases map to TRBD1. CDR3 size: 11 residues. Germline loops: CDR1 DFQATT, CDR2 SNEGSKA (reference sequence). V trimming: 2 bases; J trimming: 12 bases; junction bases outside the gene matches: 4. CDR3 bases: TGCAGTGCTAGAACGTGGGACAGGCAGTTCTTC. Residues: CSARTWDRQFF.

The chain is built from TRBV5-6 and TRBJ1-2, with D unclear. Germline loops: CDR1 SGHDT, CDR2 YYEEEE. V shed 6 bases and J shed 0 bases, with 18 bases lying between them. This CDR3 spans 16 amino acids. The CDR3 DNA sequence: TGTGCCAGCACCGGGGTGGTTTTTCCAACTAACTATGGCTACACCTTC. It specifies CASTGVVFPTNYGYTF.

The chain is built from TRBV6-5 and TRBJ2-5; the match to TRBD1 covers 7 bases. The ends lost 6 bases at V and 2 bases at J; junction bases unmatched: 3. This CDR3 comprises 13 residues. CDR1 is MNHEY, CDR2 SVGAGI, per germline. This CDR3 is CASSPGQQETQYF. The CDR3, as DNA: TGTGCCAGCAGCCCGGGACAGCAAGAGACCCAGTACTTC.

This chain joins TRBV5-4 and TRBJ2-3, with 10 positions matching TRBD2. J was trimmed by 6 bases and V by 3 bases; bases with no gene match: 10. Germline V gene sequence: CDR1 SGHNT, CDR2 YYREEE (reference sequence). CDR3 length equals 16 residues. The CDR3 DNA follows: TGTGCCAGCAGCTCTCCCTTCGAGCGGGGGGGTGATACGCAGTATTTT. Its protein product is CASSSPFERGGDTQYF.

This clone was found once. The V and J genes are TRBV28 and TRBJ2-3; D remains unclear. Germline CDR1 is MDHEN and CDR2 is SYDVKM. Trimming cost V 6 bases and J 3 bases, with 7 bases left between them. This CDR3 has 12 amino acids. The CDR3 spells CASRFLTDTQYF. The CDR3 DNA is TGTGCCAGCAGATTCCTTACAGATACGCAGTATTTT.

This chain uses TRBV10-2 with TRBJ2-3, with 8 bases lining up with TRBD2. V was clipped by 6 bases and J by 2 bases; unmatched bases: 10. CDR3 length: 16 residues. The germline gives CDR1 WSHSY, CDR2 SAAADI. The CDR3 DNA follows: TGCGCCAGCAGCGCTTTGGCGGGGGGTACCACAGATACGCAGTATTTT. The encoded protein is CASSALAGGTTDTQYF.

The gene calls are TRBV6-8 and TRBJ1-5; D remains ambiguous. The CDR3 has 14 residues. Deletions cut 6 bases from V and 4 bases from J, with 13 bases between. Germline CDR1 is MNHGY and CDR2 is SAAAGT. The CDR3 is CASRDFTGNQPQHF. CDR3 DNA: TGTGCCAGCAGGGATTTTACGGGAAATCAGCCCCAGCATTTT.

This chain links TRBV5-8 with TRBJ2-3; tentatively, D is TRBD1 (6 bases). The CDR3 totals 16 residues. In germline, CDR1 is SGHTS, CDR2 YDEGEE. Between the trimmed V and J ends, which lost 0 bases and 2 bases, there was a span of 13 bases. This chain's CDR3 is CASSLGTARNTDTQYF. CDR3 bases: TGTGCCAGCAGCTTGGGGACAGCGAGAAACACAGATACGCAGTATTTT.

This clone was detected once. The V call is TRBV19, the J call TRBJ1-3, with 8 bases matching TRBD1. The CDR3 covers 18 residues. Germline lookup yields CDR1 LNHDA and CDR2 SQIVND (reference sequence). J gave up 1 base and V 5 bases, and 13 bases lay outside the gene matches. CDR3 sequence reads: CASSHPGQAWSSGNTIYF. The CDR3 DNA is TGTGCCAGTAGTCACCCGGGACAGGCTTGGTCATCTGGAAACACCATATATTTT.

V is TRBV27 and J is TRBJ1-1, with a tentative D call TRBD1 (5 bases). The CDR3 totals 14 residues. Trimming removed 4 bases from V and 7 bases from J, with 16 bases in between. Per germline, CDR1 MNHEY and CDR2 SMNVEV (reference sequence). CDR3 sequence (DNA): TGTGCCAGCAGTTCCTTCCAGCGACAGATTGAAGCTTTCTTT. It translates to CASSSFQRQIEAFF.

The genes are TRBV6-2 or TRBV6-3 and TRBJ2-1; D ambiguous. Between the trimmed V and J ends, which lost 5 bases and 6 bases, there was a span of 17 bases. Germline loops: CDR1 MNHEY, CDR2 SVGEGT. This CDR3 region has 15 residues. The CDR3 DNA reads TGTGCCAGCAGTGACCACAGAGCCTCGATCAATGAGCAGTTCTTC. It specifies CASSDHRASINEQFF.